This TCR beta chain was recovered during a study of technical replicates of blood from several donors. V was trimmed by 6 bases and J by 0 bases, leaving 9 bases between them. The CDR3 spans 14 residues. Germline assignment: CDR1 SNHLY and CDR2 FYNNEI. Here immunoSEQ multiplex PCR was the method, and the copy in TCRdb shows in-frame clones only, minus some. Here the sample spans under 95,000 clones, over 90% being singletons. This sequence was found in a human donor in good health. This chain links TRBV2 with TRBJ2-1, with unresolved D. The specimen was T cells isolated from PBMCs. The chain's CDR3 is CASRKDSSYNEQFF. In DNA, the CDR3 is TGTGCCAGCAGAAAAGATAGCTCCTACAATGAGCAGTTCTTC.